These 16 T cell receptor beta chains share one sample of origin, sequenced in a study of T cells in Graves' hyperthyroidism and ophthalmopathy. Amplification yielded TCR beta CDR3 regions, with RNA transcripts as the source. The HTBI primer set drove a first-round RT-PCR of the TCR CDR3. MiXCR, run by TCRdb on the multiplex PCR reads, gives a single entry per CDR3 protein. The top ten hold around 7.7% of the sample, which has almost 600,000 distinct CDR3 sequences, 46% seen once. Sequencing was performed on peripheral blood or thyroid tissue (not recorded which). The receptor set was obtained from a woman in her late teens or twenties with Graves' hyperthyroidism.

The chain couples TRBV10-3 to TRBJ2-5; the match to TRBD2 covers 7 bases. The CDR3 spans 15 residues. Germline CDR1 reads ENHRY; CDR2 reads SYGVKD. V trimming: 0 bases; J trimming: 2 bases; junction bases outside the gene matches: 3. CDR3 protein: CAISESGGRQETQYF. CDR3 in DNA: TGTGCCATCAGTGAGTCTGGCGGGAGACAAGAGACCCAGTACTTC.

This clonotype was seen at least ten times. V is TRBV15 and J is TRBJ1-1; no definite D call. The CDR3 sequence is 13 residues long. Germline values: CDR1 LNHNV, CDR2 YYDKDF (reference sequence). Trimming took 5 bases from V and 0 from J, leaving 7 bases between them. CDR3 loop: CATSGRLNTEAFF. The CDR3 coding sequence is TGTGCCACCAGCGGGCGGTTGAACACTGAAGCTTTCTTT.

The rearrangement joins TRBV5-1 to TRBJ1-2; D perhaps matches TRBD1 (6 bases). The CDR3 loop spans 13 amino acids. Trimming pared 0 bases from V and 11 bases from J, leaving 14 bases between. CDR1 is SGHRS, CDR2 YFSETQ, per germline. The CDR3 region is CASSLGGRGGYTF. CDR3 coding DNA: TGCGCCAGCAGCTTGGGCGGCAGGGGCGGTTACACCTTC.

Concerning this clonotype: One end of the junction varies from germline; a read error may be responsible. The chain joins TRBV5-1 to TRBJ1-4; 7 bases fit TRBD1. Germline CDR1 and CDR2: SGHRS and YFSETQ. This CDR3 contains 16 residues. This CDR3 reads CTSSLEPGQFSEKLFF. The CDR3, as DNA: TGCACCAGCAGCTTGGAACCGGGACAGTTTTCCGAAAAACTGTTTTTT.

This clonotype has ten or more counts. The gene calls are TRBV27 and TRBJ1-2; 7 bases are a match to TRBD1. The CDR3 totals 14 residues. The trim removed 5 bases at V and 6 bases at J, leaving 9 bases unmatched. Germline V gene data show CDR1 as MNHEY and CDR2 as SMNVEV (reference sequence). CDR3 sequence (DNA): TGTGCCAGCAGTCCAGACAGGGCGGTCCATGGCTACACCTTC. It yields the protein CASSPDRAVHGYTF.

V gene TRBV7-8 combines with J gene TRBJ2-2, with TRBD1 identical over 9 bases. The ends lost 5 bases at V and 4 bases at J; junction bases unmatched: 8. The CDR3 loop spans 16 amino acids. CDR1 is SGHVS and CDR2 is FQNEAQ in the germline V gene. CDR3 amino acids: CASSLQGQGITGELFF. DNA of the CDR3: TGTGCCAGCAGCCTACAGGGACAGGGTATCACCGGGGAGCTGTTTTTT.

The CDR3 here is CASSGRIEAFF. The CDR3 DNA is TGTGCCAGCAGTGGGCGGATTGAAGCTTTCTTT. The chain uses TRBV7-9 and TRBJ1-1, with D hard to call. The CDR3 length is 11 residues. CDR1 is SEHNR, CDR2 FQNEAQ, per germline (reference sequence). The V end was cut by 6 bases, the J end by 7 bases, with 9 bases between.

This clonotype occurred many times. V usage is TRBV9 and J usage is TRBJ2-5, with a weak D call TRBD2 (7 bases). The CDR3 runs to 15 residues. Germline CDR1 and CDR2: SGDLS and YYNGEE. Trimming took 5 bases from V and 5 from J, leaving 19 bases between them. CDR3 sequence (DNA): TGTGCCAGCAGTGGAGGGGGAGGGTTGCTGGAGACCCAGTACTTC. Translation: CASSGGGGLLETQYF.

Concerning this clonotype itself: The junction departs from the called germline gene at one end, perhaps through a read error. CDR3 residues: CACSVGPGVETQYF. The CDR3 bases are TGTGCCTGCAGCGTTGGACCCGGGGTGGAGACCCAGTACTTC. The V and J genes are TRBV9 and TRBJ2-5, with D possibly TRBD2 on 5 matching bases. Germline values: CDR1 SGDLS, CDR2 YYNGEE. CDR3 size: 14 residues.

V and J are TRBV29-1 and TRBJ2-5, with 11 bases that match TRBD1. CDR3 length: 13 residues. Per the germline V gene, CDR1 is SQVTM and CDR2 is ANQGSEA. The ends lost 8 bases at V and 5 bases at J; junction bases unmatched: 7. CDR3 in amino acids: CSIRTGGAETQYF. CDR3 nucleotide sequence: TGCAGCATCCGGACAGGGGGCGCGGAGACCCAGTACTTC.

V and J are TRBV10-3 and TRBJ2-5, with no clear D. CDR1 ENHRY and CDR2 SYGVKD come from the germline V gene. With 11 bases removed from V and 7 bases from J, the gap between germline ends came to 20 bases. This CDR3 has 13 amino acids. Here the CDR3 DNA reads TGTGCCTGGAGTGTAGACGGATCAGGGACCCAGTACTTC. Residues: CAWSVDGSGTQYF.

The V gene is TRBV2, the J gene TRBJ2-7; tentative D call: TRBD1 (5 bases). The CDR3 is made up of 13 amino acids. The ends were cut back, 8 bases at V and 6 bases at J, with 17 bases in the middle. Germline CDR1 SNHLY, CDR2 FYNNEI. The CDR3: CASQGVIRSEQYF. The DNA of the CDR3 is TGTGCCAGCCAAGGGGTTATAAGGTCCGAGCAGTACTTC.

This clonotype was detected many times. V is TRBV29-1 and J is TRBJ1-1, with 8 bases matching TRBD1. V lost 6 bases, J lost 5 bases, and 5 bases stayed unmatched. The CDR3 is 12 residues long. CDR1 is SQVTM, CDR2 ANQGSEA, per germline. In DNA form, the CDR3 reads TGCAGCGTCGACAGGGGTTGGACTGAAGCTTTCTTT. Amino acid sequence: CSVDRGWTEAFF.

As for this clonotype: This may be a read error: a much more frequent sequence differs by one nucleotide. The chain recombines TRBV7-3 with TRBJ2-7; D not resolved. This CDR3 is built from 15 residues. The V gene's germline CDR1 is SGHTA and CDR2 FQGTGA. CDR3 sequence (DNA): TGTGCCAGCAGTTTAGAGCAAACAATCTCCTACGAGCAGTGCTTC. Translation: CASSLEQTISYEQCF.

This clonotype was seen ten or more times. V and J are TRBV7-9 and TRBJ1-1; a weak D match, TRBD1 (5 bases). The V and J ends lost 5 bases and 3 bases respectively, with 16 bases between them. CDR3 length equals 15 residues. Looked up from germline, CDR1 is SEHNR and CDR2 is FQNEAQ (reference sequence). CDR3 protein: CASSLEGPGDTEAFF. The CDR3 region has the DNA TGTGCCAGCAGCCTTGAAGGACCGGGGGACACTGAAGCTTTCTTT. The complete variable domain, with remaining parts taken from reference TRBV7-9 and TRBJ1-1, reads DTGVSQNPRHKITKRGQNVTFRCDPISEHNRLYWYRQTLGQGPEFLTYFQNEAQLEKSRLLSDRFSAERPKGSFSTLEIQRTEQGDSAMYLCASSLEGPGDTEAFFGQGTRLTVV.

On this clonotype itself: Its ends do not fully match the called genes, so a read error is possible. The chain combines TRBV5-5 with TRBJ1-2; possibly TRBD1 for D (5 bases). This CDR3 has 12 residues. Germline V CDR1 and CDR2: SGHKS, YYEKEE (reference sequence). The CDR3 coding sequence is TGCGCCAGCAGCATCGGGGCGCGTGGCTACACCTTC. Translated, it gives CASSIGARGYTF.